The entry below gives a single T cell receptor beta chain sequence along with its context. Its matching antigen is unknown. The PCR was carried out with 60 Vbeta primers and 13 Jbeta primers. TCRdb's copy holds only in-frame clones and misses some; the assay was immunoSEQ multiplex PCR. The sample records about 100,000 clones, approximately 81% being singletons. The sample comes from a study of cytomegalovirus exposure and HLA in healthy donors. Findings of the study overall: Later analysis reportedly placed an Asian-associated ancestry cluster below the roughly 640-donor mean in N-insertions. The study labeled 150 to 200 TCR beta chains cytomegalovirus-associated.

These donors counted as nominally healthy when sampled, but unrecorded immune exposures were likely. The CDR3 extends over 15 amino acids. After removal of 5 bases from V and 2 bases from J, the junction contained 7 bases not matched to a gene. Germline V CDR1 and CDR2: SGHTA, FQGNSA. The TCR comes from a woman aged 70 to 79 in good health and CMV-seropositive. The gene calls are TRBV7-2 and TRBJ2-3; 7 bases match TRBD2. Sequencing input: PBMCs. CDR3 amino acids: CASSLGTTNTDTQYF. The CDR3 nucleotides read TGTGCCAGCAGCCTAGGGACTACTAACACAGATACGCAGTATTTT. Using reference TRBV7-2 and TRBJ2-3 for the parts outside the CDR3, the full variable domain is GAGVSQSPSNKVTEKGKDVELRCDPISGHTALYWYRQSLGQGLEFLIYFQGNSAPDKSGLPSDRFSAERTGGSVSTLTIQRTQQEDSAVYLCASSLGTTNTDTQYFGPGTRLTVL.